Below are 24 T cell receptor beta chains sequenced from a single sample in a study of a mutant IDH1 vaccine in newly diagnosed glioma. Time point specified: baseline, week 1 (first vaccination visit). Treatment reported: pre-vaccination baseline after standard-of-care therapy. Assay: immunoSEQ multiplex PCR; the TCRdb copy retains only in-frame clones and omits some. The sample records 20,000 to 25,000 clones, around 85% being singletons. The sample consisted of PBMCs, taken from a glioma patient treated with radiotherapy, temozolomide or both. Receptors originate from a man between 35 and 55 years old with glioma.

The CDR3 is CASSLGVVYEQYF. DNA for the CDR3: TGTGCCAGCAGCTTAGGTGTGGTTTACGAGCAGTACTTC. This rearrangement joins TRBV7-2 to TRBJ2-7; D not resolved. Trimming took 1 base from V and 4 from J, leaving 8 bases between them. The germline CDR1 and CDR2 sequences are SGHTA and FQGNSA. There are 13 residues in the CDR3.

As concerns this clone: Germline and junction disagree at one end, which may indicate a read error. V and J are TRBV5-6 and TRBJ1-1; D call uncertain. The CDR3 length is 11 residues. CDR1 and CDR2 (germline): SGHDT, YYEEEE. CDR3 residues: CASSFNTEAFF. CDR3 nucleotide sequence: TGTGCCAGCAGCTTCAACACGGAAGCTTTCTTT. Full variable domain (remainder filled in from reference TRBV5-6 and TRBJ1-1): DAGVTQSPTHLIKTRGQQVTLRCSPKSGHDTVSWYQQALGQGPQFIFQYYEEEERQRGNFPDRFSGHQFPNYSSELNVNALLLGDSALYLCASSFNTEAFFGQGTRLTVV.

V gene TRBV5-4 combines with J gene TRBJ1-2, with D possibly TRBD1 on 5 matching bases. From germline, CDR1 is SGHNT and CDR2 YYREEE (reference sequence). The CDR3 covers 15 residues. Trimming stripped 4 bases from V and 10 bases from J, with 23 bases between. The CDR3 DNA is TGTGCCAGCAGCGATCTAAGGGGACCGCTAGAAGACTACACCTTC. Residues: CASSDLRGPLEDYTF.

The genes are TRBV2 and TRBJ2-7, with D possibly being TRBD1 (6 bases). This CDR3 spans 16 amino acids. Trimming cost V 2 bases and J 2 bases, with 16 bases left between them. Germline CDR1 reads SNHLY; CDR2 reads FYNNEI. Written as DNA, the CDR3 is TGTGCCAGCAGTGAACCCGGGGCCTCAGGGGCCTACGAGCAGTACTTC. As protein: CASSEPGASGAYEQYF.

The chain recombines TRBV9 with TRBJ2-2; D unresolved. The CDR3 runs to 15 residues. The ends were cut back, 3 bases at V and 2 bases at J, with 11 bases in the middle. CDR1 and CDR2 (germline): SGDLS, YYNGEE. CDR3 loop: CASSDGRINTGELFF. CDR3 nucleotide sequence: TGTGCCAGCAGCGATGGACGGATTAACACCGGGGAGCTGTTTTTT.

V usage is TRBV4-2 and J usage is TRBJ1-3; TRBD1 matches at 7 bases. From germline, CDR1 is LGHNA and CDR2 YNFKEQ. CDR3 length: 16 residues. Trimming removed 1 base from V and 2 bases from J; junction bases left unmatched: 5. CDR3 sequence reads: CASSQVRQGAGNTIYF. The CDR3 DNA sequence: TGTGCCAGCAGCCAAGTGCGTCAGGGGGCTGGAAACACCATATATTTT.

The rearrangement links TRBV28 to TRBJ1-2; 7 nucleotides agree with TRBD1. The CDR3 has 16 residues. V was clipped by 6 bases and J by 1 base; unmatched bases: 11. Germline CDR1 MDHEN, CDR2 SYDVKM. CDR3 in amino acids: CASRPGTANFNYGYTF. CDR3 in DNA: TGTGCCAGCAGACCCGGGACAGCAAACTTTAACTATGGCTACACCTTC.

This chain links TRBV5-1 with TRBJ1-2; D is ambiguous. Germline V gene lookup returns CDR1 SGHRS and CDR2 YFSETQ. V lost 2 bases, J lost 2 bases, and 13 bases lay in between. The CDR3 has 15 amino acids. This CDR3 is CASSLGLSGNYGYTF. The CDR3, as DNA: TGCGCCAGCAGCTTAGGCCTAAGCGGGAACTATGGCTACACCTTC.

The chain carries TRBV4-3 and TRBJ2-7, with 9 bases identical to TRBD2. V lost 1 base to trimming and J lost 1 base; unmatched junction nucleotides: 2. The length of the CDR3 is 15 residues. Looked up from germline, CDR1 is LGHNA and CDR2 is YSLEER. CDR3 bases: TGCGCCAGCAGCCAAGGACTAGCGGCTTCCTACGAGCAGTACTTC. Protein product: CASSQGLAASYEQYF.

This sequence joins TRBV29-1 and TRBJ1-1; tentative D call: TRBD1 (6 bases). This CDR3 has 14 amino acids. The V and J ends lost 3 bases and 4 bases respectively, with 15 bases between them. CDR1 and CDR2 from the germline V gene are SQVTM and ANQGSEA. The CDR3 region has the DNA TGCAGCGTTGACCCCAGGGGAGGAGGCACTGAAGCTTTCTTT. Translated: CSVDPRGGGTEAFF.

V and J are TRBV5-4 and TRBJ1-1; 11 nucleotides line up with TRBD1. The length of the CDR3 is 15 residues. The germline gives CDR1 SGHNT, CDR2 YYREEE (reference sequence). Losses at the gene ends were 2 bases for V and 6 bases for J; bases not matched to a gene: 6. The CDR3 here is CASSFSGTGGSEAFF. The CDR3 DNA follows: TGTGCCAGCAGCTTCTCCGGGACAGGGGGATCTGAAGCTTTCTTT.

The J gene is TRBJ2-2, the V gene TRBV11-2; D is unresolved. The germline V and J ends were trimmed by 10 bases and 6 bases, with 18 bases remaining between them. The CDR3 is made up of 14 amino acids. Germline-derived CDR1 and CDR2 are SGHAT and FQNNGV. The DNA for the CDR3 is TGTGCCACCCGCCGGGCAGCTGGGCCCGGGGAGCTGTTTTTT. This sequence encodes CATRRAAGPGELFF.

This chain uses TRBV25-1 with TRBJ1-2; possibly TRBD1 for D (5 bases). Germline assignment: CDR1 MGHDK and CDR2 SYGVNS. V dropped 3 bases and J dropped 7 bases, with 12 bases sitting between them. This CDR3 region has 13 residues. CDR3 region: CASSEGGEIGYTF. CDR3 DNA: TGTGCCAGCAGTGAGGGGGGGGAGATTGGCTACACCTTC.

This clone was seen a single time. The genes are TRBV6-5 and TRBJ1-5, with D perhaps matching TRBD1 (6 bases). The CDR3 extends over 15 amino acids. V lost 5 bases and J 7 bases, leaving 18 bases between the germline ends. Germline V gene lookup returns CDR1 MNHEY and CDR2 SVGAGI. CDR3 sequence reads: CASSPTGTLVQPQHF. In DNA form, the CDR3 reads TGTGCCAGCAGTCCAACAGGGACCCTAGTGCAGCCCCAGCATTTT.

V gene TRBV6-6 combines with J gene TRBJ2-7; D could derive from TRBD1 or TRBD2 (5 bases each). The germline V gene has CDR1 MNHNY and CDR2 SVGAGI (reference sequence). The length of the CDR3 is 11 residues. The ends were cut back, 10 bases at V and 6 bases at J, with 13 bases in the middle. The CDR3 protein is CATLRGGEQYF. The CDR3 DNA reads TGTGCCACCCTCCGGGGCGGCGAGCAGTACTTC.

This chain joins TRBV4-3 and TRBJ1-2, with D uncertain. The CDR3 is 16 amino acids. Trimming removed 0 bases at V and 2 bases at J, with 13 bases between. Germline V gene sequence: CDR1 LGHNA, CDR2 YSLEER. CDR3: CASSQDLASGNYGYTF. CDR3 coding DNA: TGCGCCAGCAGCCAAGATCTAGCCTCTGGGAACTATGGCTACACCTTC.

The chain combines TRBV4-3 with TRBJ1-5; D remains ambiguous. CDR3 length: 14 amino acids. Germline lookup yields CDR1 LGHNA and CDR2 YSLEER. V was shortened by 0 bases and J by 2 bases, with 5 bases between the two germline ends. CDR3: CASSQERGNQPQHF. The CDR3 bases are TGCGCCAGCAGCCAAGAAAGGGGCAATCAGCCCCAGCATTTT.

In its sample, this clone was seen once. J is TRBJ1-1 and V is TRBV4-1; TRBD1 aligns across 7 bases. The V gene end was trimmed by 1 base and the J gene end by 8 bases; junction bases not matched to a gene: 4. CDR1 is MGHRA and CDR2 is YSYEKL in the germline V gene. The CDR3 runs to 13 residues. CDR3 protein: CASSQVLGQEAFF. For the CDR3, the DNA is TGCGCCAGCAGCCAAGTTCTGGGACAGGAAGCTTTCTTT.

The J gene is TRBJ2-3, the V gene TRBV6-5, with TRBD2 identical over 13 bases. CDR3 length equals 14 residues. The trim removed 9 bases at V and 5 bases at J, leaving 5 bases unmatched. Per germline, CDR1 MNHEY and CDR2 SVGAGI. CDR3 residues: CASWTSGGKDTQYF. Here the CDR3 DNA reads TGTGCCAGTTGGACTAGCGGGGGAAAAGATACGCAGTATTTT.

The CDR3 region has the DNA TGTGCCACCGGGACAGTCAATCAGCCCCAGCATTTT. This sequence encodes CATGTVNQPQHF. The chain combines TRBV28 with TRBJ1-5; TRBD1 agrees at 7 bases. The CDR3 totals 12 residues. The V segment lost 10 bases and the J segment 3 bases; nucleotides outside the gene matches: 3. Germline V CDR1 and CDR2: MDHEN, SYDVKM.

This chain joins TRBV29-1 and TRBJ2-5, with TRBD1 matching 9 bases. The CDR3 is 14 residues long. Per germline, CDR1 SQVTM and CDR2 ANQGSEA. The V and J ends lost 7 bases and 5 bases, in that order; junction bases with no gene match: 11. The DNA for the CDR3 is TGCAGCGCGGGGGGAACAGGGGGCGGTGAGACCCAGTACTTC. Amino acid sequence: CSAGGTGGGETQYF.

The DNA for the CDR3 is TGTGCCAGCAGCCAGACGCCTGTTAGTAATGAAAAACTGTTTTTT. It codes for CASSQTPVSNEKLFF. The chain combines TRBV7-2 with TRBJ1-4, with D unclear. The CDR3 extends over 15 amino acids. Germline CDR1 and CDR2: SGHTA and FQGNSA. V lost 5 bases to trimming and J lost 4 bases, with 14 bases between them.

In this sample, this clone turned up a few times. The genes are TRBV30 and TRBJ1-1, with a tentative D call TRBD1 (6 bases). Germline CDR1 is GTSNPN and CDR2 is SVGIG (reference sequence). V was shortened by 4 bases and J by 6 bases, with 15 bases between the two germline ends. This CDR3 is built from 13 residues. CDR3 loop: CAWTPDSGSEAFF. Here the CDR3 DNA reads TGTGCCTGGACCCCGGACAGTGGCTCTGAAGCTTTCTTT.

V usage is TRBV6-5 and J usage is TRBJ1-1; a weak D match, TRBD1 (5 bases). The CDR3 covers 16 residues. Germline CDR1 is MNHEY and CDR2 is SVGAGI. Trimming removed 0 bases at V and 0 bases at J, with 11 bases between. In nucleotides, the CDR3 is TGTGCCAGCAGTTACTCGGGCCCAGGGATGAACACTGAAGCTTTCTTT. Its protein product is CASSYSGPGMNTEAFF.